This is a list of T cell receptor beta chains from one sample in a study of metastatic and nonmetastatic thyroid tumors. TCRdb recomputed clones from the PCR reads via MiXCR. The sample lists about 21,000 clones, around 29% occurring once. Sequencing input: blood. These TCRs come from a female donor with papillary thyroid cancer or a benign thyroid nodule (not recorded which). Some clones in this sample may be carry-over from other donors' samples. The conserved cysteine and the conserved F or W are not part of the CDR3 here.

TRBJ2-5,TRBV5-6,ASSLSGLPETQY
TRBJ1-1,TRBV7-3,ASSLRRSANTEAF
TRBJ1-2,TRBV5-1,ASSFGGLDGYT
TRBJ2-7,TRBV28,ASSPHYEQY
TRBJ2-1,TRBV5-6,ASSPGTSGYNEQF
TRBJ2-3,TRBV5-1,ASSLVSGRAGTQY
TRBJ2-1,TRBV29-1,SVEDGSGTGGNEQF
TRBJ1-3,TRBV6-1,ASSPGHYSGNTIY
TRBJ2-7,TRBV2,ASSGQTYEQY
TRBJ2-1,TRBV19,ASSAPGTSGRGEQF
TRBJ1-1,TRBV19,ASSIKGTTEAF
TRBJ2-7,TRBV5-1,ASSSTSYEQY
TRBJ2-1,TRBV20-1,SAEMTSANEQF
TRBJ1-3,TRBV3-1,ASTTNSGNTIY
TRBJ2-3,TRBV29-1,SVTALGLATSTDTQY
TRBJ1-1,TRBV6-1,ASRRDLNTEAF
TRBJ1-1,TRBV19,ASSSSMSTEAF
TRBJ2-7,TRBV6-1,ASRPGGSNYEQY
TRBJ2-1,TRBV19,ASSIGQGFSGSWDNEQF
TRBJ1-2,TRBV6-2/TRBV6-3,ASSYAGNYGYT
TRBJ1-2,TRBV20-1,SASVQGLPYGYT
TRBJ2-7,TRBV20-1,SARRDRGSYEQY
TRBJ1-1,TRBV30,AWRGDGMNTEAF
TRBJ1-6,TRBV20-1,SARRDSHNSPLH
TRBJ2-7,TRBV28,ASSVSGPGLAYEQY
TRBJ2-3,TRBV29-1,SVAEGTSTDTQY
TRBJ2-7,TRBV19,ASSDRARAYEQY
TRBJ1-5,TRBV2,ASSGRSSNQPQH
TRBJ2-1,TRBV15,ATSRVTESEQF
TRBJ2-7,TRBV4-1,ASSQQANYEQY
TRBJ2-1,TRBV2,ASSEWTSGNEQF
TRBJ1-1,TRBV18,ASSRGQGQSTEAF
TRBJ1-2,TRBV30,ACPAPQGAFT
TRBJ2-5,TRBV6-5,ASSYSGAARENRY
TRBJ1-2,TRBV28,ASSSSVYGYT
TRBJ2-2,TRBV5-5,ASSSRDMCYTGELF
TRBJ2-5,TRBV5-4,ASRWGRRGGRGEETQY
TRBJ1-6,TRBV15,ATAPGQNSPLH
TRBJ1-5,TRBV20-1,SAMTGGGGVGNQPQH
TRBJ2-3,TRBV28,ASSPPTELTDTQY
TRBJ2-2,TRBV11-3,ASSKRFTGELF
TRBJ2-7,TRBV6-1,ASSSGTGYYEQY
TRBJ2-2,TRBV30,AWSLLRAGELF
TRBJ1-6,TRBV30,AWRTPESSYNSPLH
TRBJ2-3,TRBV12-3/TRBV12-4,ASSLSGGATDTQY
TRBJ1-4,TRBV30,AWSVYEKLF
TRBJ2-2,TRBV6-2/TRBV6-3,ASSYGGTGELF
TRBJ1-1,TRBV6-1,ASNPGETGTEAF